This T cell receptor beta chain was captured in a study of cytomegalovirus exposure and HLA in healthy donors. Study-level findings and limits: With DRB1 most and HLA-C fewest, TCR association rates differed between HLA loci in a later analysis. Common viral pathogens seemed, in a later analysis, to connect with several of the most significant clusters.

This clone was counted between two and nine times. The antigen is not known. Germline-derived CDR1 and CDR2 are SGHTA and FQGNSA. The CDR3 has 17 amino acids. Trimming pared 0 bases from V and 1 base from J, leaving 10 bases between. It was with 60 Vbeta and 13 Jbeta primers that the PCR ran. This table comes from immunoSEQ multiplex PCR, and its TCRdb copy is limited to in-frame clones, with some not included. Found here are around 150,000 clones, approximately 80% of them singletons; the top ten hold around 3%. The source of this sequence is a man between 40 and 49 years old in good health and CMV-seronegative. The J gene is TRBJ2-6, the V gene TRBV7-2; TRBD1 might be the D (5 bases). The sequencing input was PBMCs. CDR3 protein: CASSLAARVSGANVLTF. CDR3 DNA: TGTGCCAGCAGCTTAGCGGCCAGGGTATCTGGGGCCAACGTCCTGACTTTC.